Below, 25 T cell receptor beta chains from the same sample are listed, as sequenced in a study of long-term antiretroviral therapy in people with HIV. The assay, immunoSEQ v3.0, was run at survey level. Only in-frame clones appear in the TCRdb table, and some are missing; sequencing was by immunoSEQ multiplex PCR. The sample consists of 15,000 to 20,000 clones, just over 85% of them appearing once. Sequencing used unsorted PBMCs, obtained around 2.3 years before starting antiretroviral therapy. Every receptor here comes from a woman aged 25 to 39 with HIV.

The chain has TRBV19 and TRBJ1-1; maybe TRBD1 (6 bases). V lost 4 bases, J lost 2 bases, and 17 bases lay in between. CDR1 LNHDA and CDR2 SQIVND come from the germline V gene (reference sequence). The CDR3 runs 16 residues. The CDR3 loop is CASSTSLQGINTEAFF. The CDR3, as DNA: TGTGCCAGTAGTACGTCGTTACAGGGAATCAACACTGAAGCTTTCTTT.

CDR3 residues: CASSYSRSGGTEAFF. The CDR3 DNA reads as TGTGCCAGCAGTTACTCGAGGTCAGGAGGTACTGAAGCTTTCTTT. The chain is built from TRBV6-5 and TRBJ1-1, with D unclear. V lost 0 bases and J lost 5, with 13 bases in between. Per the germline V gene, CDR1 is MNHEY and CDR2 is SVGAGI. The CDR3 totals 15 residues.

This clone was seen just once. Here the CDR3 reads CASSHAEDRGYNSPLHF. The DNA of the CDR3 is TGCGCCAGCAGCCACGCAGAGGACAGGGGCTATAATTCACCCCTCCACTTT. The chain uses TRBV4-3 and TRBJ1-6; the match to TRBD1 covers 9 bases. CDR3 length: 17 residues. After removal of 3 bases from V and 3 bases from J, the junction contained 6 bases not matched to a gene. Germline loops: CDR1 LGHNA, CDR2 YSLEER.

The chain is built from TRBV27 and TRBJ2-1, with 10 bases that match TRBD2. Germline V gene sequence: CDR1 MNHEY, CDR2 SMNVEV (reference sequence). The CDR3 has 19 residues. V was clipped by 3 bases and J by 4 bases; unmatched bases: 15. This CDR3 is CASSFSKRGGPGYYNEQFF. As DNA, the CDR3 is TGTGCCAGCAGTTTCAGCAAGCGGGGGGGCCCCGGGTATTACAATGAGCAGTTCTTC.

The J gene is TRBJ2-7, the V gene TRBV18, with D hard to call. Germline V CDR1 and CDR2: KGHSH, LQKENI. Trimming shortened V by 0 bases and J by 2 bases, and 8 bases separated the two germline ends. The CDR3 extends over 14 amino acids. As DNA, the CDR3 is TGTGCCAGCTCACCACCGGACGGCACCTACGAGCAGTACTTC. Encoded protein: CASSPPDGTYEQYF. Filled out from reference TRBV18 and TRBJ2-7, the complete variable domain reads NAGVMQNPRHLVRRRGQEARLRCSPMKGHSHVYWYRQLPEEGLKFMVYLQKENIIDESGMPKERFSAEFPKEGPSILRIQQVVRGDSAAYFCASSPPDGTYEQYFGPGTRLTVT.

This sequence joins TRBV7-2 and TRBJ1-1; weak D call: TRBD1 (6 bases). V dropped 0 bases and J dropped 5 bases, with 16 bases sitting between them. This CDR3 is 16 amino acids long. Germline CDR1 SGHTA, CDR2 FQGNSA. The CDR3, as DNA: TGTGCCAGCAGCTTAGCACCTTACAGGGAGAGGACTGAAGCTTTCTTT. Protein product: CASSLAPYRERTEAFF.

This sequence joins TRBV10-3 and TRBJ2-2; no definite D call. CDR1 is ENHRY, CDR2 SYGVKD, per germline. The CDR3 covers 13 residues. V lost 11 bases, J lost 5 bases, and 15 bases lay in between. This chain's CDR3 is CALRGSTTGELFF. The CDR3 DNA follows: TGTGCCCTCCGTGGATCAACTACCGGGGAGCTGTTTTTT.

The chain uses TRBV19 and TRBJ1-3; D remains unclear. The V end was cut by 10 bases, the J end by 4 bases, with 20 bases between. This CDR3 has 15 amino acids. The germline V gene has CDR1 LNHDA and CDR2 SQIVND (reference sequence). The CDR3 loop is CATGGRRVRGNTIYF. CDR3 bases: TGTGCCACTGGAGGGAGGCGAGTGCGGGGAAACACCATATATTTT.

A note on this clone: One base separates it from a far larger clone, so it is likely a read error. The CDR3 region is CASSWGDTQYF. CDR3 bases: TGTGCCAGCAGCTGGGGAGATACGCAGTATTTT. The chain has TRBV7-2 and TRBJ2-3, with D uncertain. Germline-derived CDR1 and CDR2 are SGHTA and FQGNSA. The germline V and J ends were trimmed by 4 bases and 5 bases, with 4 bases remaining between them. CDR3 length: 11 residues. The whole variable domain, filled in from reference TRBV7-2 and TRBJ2-3, reads GAGVSQSPSNKVTEKGKDVELRCDPISGHTALYWYRQSLGQGLEFLIYFQGNSAPDKSGLPSDRFSAERTGGSVSTLTIQRTQQEDSAVYLCASSWGDTQYFGPGTRLTVL.

The J gene is TRBJ1-1, the V gene TRBV19; D is undetermined. V lost 7 bases to trimming and J lost 0 bases, with 9 bases between them. This CDR3 is 13 amino acids long. CDR1 and CDR2 from the germline V gene are LNHDA and SQIVND (reference sequence). The DNA of the CDR3 is TGTGCCAGTACCCTGAAGGTGAACACTGAAGCTTTCTTT. Translating it yields CASTLKVNTEAFF. Using reference TRBV19 and TRBJ1-1 for the parts outside the CDR3, the full variable domain is DGGITQSPKYLFRKEGQNVTLSCEQNLNHDAMYWYRQDPGQGLRLIYYSQIVNDFQKGDIAEGYSVSREKKESFPLTVTSAQKNPTAFYLCASTLKVNTEAFFGQGTRLTVV.

The chain uses TRBV5-1 and TRBJ1-2; tentative D call: TRBD1 (5 bases). V gave up 4 bases and J gave up 10 bases, with 14 bases separating them. The germline V gene has CDR1 SGHRS and CDR2 YFSETQ. The CDR3 has 12 residues. CDR3 amino acids: CASSVEPGTYTF. Written as DNA, the CDR3 is TGCGCCAGCAGCGTAGAGCCCGGGACCTACACCTTC.

The rearrangement joins TRBV6-1 to TRBJ1-2; weak D call: TRBD1 (6 bases). CDR3 length: 14 residues. CDR1 is MNHNS, CDR2 SASEGT, per germline. V was trimmed by 7 bases and J by 6 bases, leaving 18 bases between them. This chain's CDR3 is CASIVGGPNDGYTF. CDR3 in DNA: TGTGCCAGCATCGTTGGGGGGCCCAATGATGGCTACACCTTC.

The V gene is TRBV5-6, the J gene TRBJ2-1; 10 bases are a match to TRBD1. Germline V CDR1 and CDR2: SGHDT, YYEEEE. V lost 3 bases to trimming and J lost 15 bases; unmatched junction nucleotides: 9. The CDR3 has 13 residues. The CDR3 region has the DNA TGTGCCAGCAGCTACCGGGACAGGGGTTTTCGGTTCTTC. Translated: CASSYRDRGFRFF.

The chain combines TRBV19 with TRBJ1-6; possible D gene TRBD1, 6 bases. Germline-derived CDR1 and CDR2 are LNHDA and SQIVND (reference sequence). The CDR3 length is 16 residues. Trimming cost V 6 bases and J 5 bases, with 17 bases left between them. CDR3 bases: TGTGCCAGTAGAAGACAGGTGGGTCGGAATAATTCACCCCTCCACTTT. This translates into CASRRQVGRNNSPLHF.

The genes are TRBV28 and TRBJ1-5, with unresolved D. The CDR3 is 14 residues long. V was pared by 7 bases and J by 2 bases, with 12 bases between. CDR1 is MDHEN and CDR2 is SYDVKM in the germline V gene. In DNA form, the CDR3 reads TGTGCCAGCAATAGGATAGCAGGCAATCAGCCCCAGCATTTT. It yields the protein CASNRIAGNQPQHF.

The CDR3 here is CATSPRTSTDTQYF. In nucleotides, the CDR3 is TGTGCCACCTCCCCAAGAACTAGCACAGATACGCAGTATTTT. The chain couples TRBV19 to TRBJ2-3; D gene ambiguous. The CDR3 is 14 residues long. With 10 bases removed from V and 0 bases from J, the gap between germline ends came to 14 bases. CDR1 is LNHDA, CDR2 SQIVND, per germline (reference sequence).

The genes are TRBV4-3 and TRBJ1-1, with TRBD1 identical over 7 bases. Germline lookup yields CDR1 LGHNA and CDR2 YSLEER. V shed 3 bases and J 0 bases; nucleotides not matched to a gene: 7. The CDR3 contains 16 residues. The CDR3 protein is CASSQGRQGMNTEAFF. CDR3 coding DNA: TGCGCCAGCAGCCAGGGAAGACAGGGCATGAACACTGAAGCTTTCTTT.

The V and J genes are TRBV7-9 and TRBJ1-2; D gene ambiguous. In germline, CDR1 is SEHNR, CDR2 FQNEAQ (reference sequence). CDR3 length: 15 amino acids. Between the trimmed V and J ends, which lost 1 base and 4 bases, there was a span of 13 bases. For the CDR3, the DNA is TGTGCCAGCAGCTTAGTCGGGGATAGGAGCTATGGCTACACCTTC. It translates to CASSLVGDRSYGYTF.

This rearrangement joins TRBV19 to TRBJ1-2; D uncertain. Trimming stripped 6 bases from V and 7 bases from J, with 21 bases between. The CDR3 sequence is 15 residues long. Looked up from germline, CDR1 is LNHDA and CDR2 is SQIVND (reference sequence). This chain's CDR3 is CASSPPAVELRGYTF. CDR3 sequence (DNA): TGTGCCAGTAGCCCCCCCGCCGTAGAATTACGTGGCTACACCTTC.

This clone was observed a few times. The chain has TRBV5-1 and TRBJ1-6; possible D gene TRBD1, 6 bases. Germline V gene sequence: CDR1 SGHRS, CDR2 YFSETQ. The germline V and J ends were trimmed by 0 bases and 6 bases, with 13 bases remaining between them. CDR3 length: 16 amino acids. The CDR3 nucleotides read TGCGCCAGCAGCTTGGAGCCGGGGGCGCTTAATTCACCCCTCCACTTT. Its translation is CASSLEPGALNSPLHF. The full variable domain, in which reference TRBV5-1 and TRBJ1-6 provide the parts outside the CDR3, is KAGVTQTPRYLIKTRGQQVTLSCSPISGHRSVSWYQQTPGQGLQFLFEYFSETQRNKGNFPGRFSGRQFSNSRSEMNVSTLELGDSALYLCASSLEPGALNSPLHFGNGTRLTVT.

The chain employs TRBV7-2 and TRBJ2-3, with TRBD2 matching over 9 bases. CDR3 length: 13 residues. Per the germline V gene, CDR1 is SGHTA and CDR2 is FQGNSA. Losses at the gene ends were 6 bases for V and 9 bases for J; bases not matched to a gene: 7. Here the CDR3 reads CASRSASGVTQYF. CDR3 sequence (DNA): TGTGCCAGCAGATCGGCTAGCGGGGTGACGCAGTATTTT.

The rearrangement joins TRBV30 to TRBJ2-7, with TRBD1 identical over 9 bases. The germline CDR1 and CDR2 sequences are GTSNPN and SVGIG (reference sequence). With V trimmed by 8 bases and J by 4 bases, 15 bases remained unmatched. The CDR3 has 15 residues. The chain's CDR3 is CATEQPDRGWYEQYF. CDR3 nucleotide sequence: TGTGCCACCGAGCAGCCCGACAGGGGGTGGTACGAGCAGTACTTC.

The chain has TRBV9 and TRBJ2-6; D is tentatively TRBD1 or TRBD2 (6 bases each). V dropped 2 bases and J dropped 3 bases, with 18 bases sitting between them. The CDR3 consists of 18 residues. The germline gives CDR1 SGDLS, CDR2 YYNGEE. The CDR3 region has the DNA TGTGCCAGCAGCGTCTACCTAAGGGGGGCAAGTGGGGCCAACGTCCTGACTTTC. Its translation is CASSVYLRGASGANVLTF. Together with reference TRBV9 and TRBJ2-6, the CDR3 gives the full variable domain: DSGVTQTPKHLITATGQRVTLRCSPRSGDLSVYWYQQSLDQGLQFLIQYYNGEERAKGNILERFSAQQFPDLHSELNLSSLELGDSALYFCASSVYLRGASGANVLTFGAGSRLTVL.

V and J are TRBV30 and TRBJ2-6, with D perhaps matching TRBD2 (6 bases). V shed 0 bases and J shed 0 bases, with 9 bases lying between them. CDR3 length equals 16 residues. Germline values: CDR1 GTSNPN, CDR2 SVGIG (reference sequence). The CDR3 nucleotides read TGTGCCTGGAGTGTACGGGAGATCTCTGGGGCCAACGTCCTGACTTTC. Protein product: CAWSVREISGANVLTF. The full variable domain, its missing parts supplied by reference TRBV30 and TRBJ2-6, is SQTIHQWPATLVQPVGSPLSLECTVEGTSNPNLYWYRQAAGRGLQLLFYSVGIGQISSEVPQNLSASRPQDRQFILSSKKLLLSDSGFYLCAWSVREISGANVLTFGAGSRLTVL.

The V and J genes are TRBV18 and TRBJ2-1; 10 bases fit TRBD1. Trimming removed 6 bases from V and 6 bases from J; junction bases left unmatched: 2. The CDR3 covers 13 residues. CDR1 is KGHSH, CDR2 LQKENI, per germline. This CDR3 is CASSRTGGNEQFF. CDR3 sequence (DNA): TGTGCCAGCTCGAGGACAGGGGGCAATGAGCAGTTCTTC.